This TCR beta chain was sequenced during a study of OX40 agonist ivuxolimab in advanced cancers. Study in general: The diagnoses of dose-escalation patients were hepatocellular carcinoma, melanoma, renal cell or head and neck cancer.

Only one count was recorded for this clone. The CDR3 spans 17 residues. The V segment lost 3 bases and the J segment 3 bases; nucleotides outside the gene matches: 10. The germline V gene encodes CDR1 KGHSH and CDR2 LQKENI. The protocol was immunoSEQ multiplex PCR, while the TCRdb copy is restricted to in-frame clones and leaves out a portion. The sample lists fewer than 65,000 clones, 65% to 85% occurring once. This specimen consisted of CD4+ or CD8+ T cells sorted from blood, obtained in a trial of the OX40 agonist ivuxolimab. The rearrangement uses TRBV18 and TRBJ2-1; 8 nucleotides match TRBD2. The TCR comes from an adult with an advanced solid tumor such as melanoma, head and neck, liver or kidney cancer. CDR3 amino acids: CASSPGGRTSDYNEQFF. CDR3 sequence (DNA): TGTGCCAGCTCACCCGGCGGGAGGACATCTGACTACAATGAGCAGTTCTTC.